This T cell receptor (beta chain) was sequenced for a study of human T cells and chemical hapten exposure. About the study: The sensitizer, 2% DPC, was used on around 2 cm by around 2 cm of upper inner arm skin. All patients underwent weekly scalp dosing with diphenylcyclopropenone for the full approximately 25-week study. Study results and caveats: Relative to control repertoires, expanded TCRs gave rise to significantly more large CDR3 similarity clusters. Each of the donors had alopecia, so their immune responses may not resemble those of healthy people.

In this sample, this clonotype turned up many times. The antigen is undetermined. In TCRdb, the RACE reads were re-called with MiXCR into one record per CDR3 protein. The data show some 340,000 distinct CDR3 sequences, around 7% seen once. CDR3 length: 14 residues. Trimming shortened V by 3 bases and J by 3 bases, and 6 bases separated the two germline ends. Indicated time point: patch test 1, 2 weeks after DPC sensitization. Sample treatment: therapeutic diphenylcyclopropenone sensitization with weekly scalp DPC. The source was whole blood, collected in connection with sensitization to the hapten diphenylcyclopropenone (DPC). V usage is TRBV12-3 or TRBV12-4 and J usage is TRBJ1-6; no firm D call. The receptor's source is a woman aged 18-30 years with alopecia areata. Some clones in this sample may be carry-over from other donors' samples. The CDR3 DNA reads TGTGCCAGCAGTTTCGACAACTATAATTCACCCCTCCACTTT. It encodes CASSFDNYNSPLHF.